This T cell receptor (beta chain) was profiled in a study of response to subunit inactivated influenza vaccine. TCRdb re-analysed the RT-PCR reads in MiXCR, keeping a single row per CDR3 protein. The sample has around 570,000 distinct CDR3 sequences, roughly 8.2% seen once. Germline CDR1 MNHEY, CDR2 SVGEGT. The length of the CDR3 is 13 residues. Between the trimmed V and J ends, which lost 8 bases and 0 bases, there was a span of 11 bases. Findings of the study overall: The authors put forward the suggestion that each seasonal influenza vaccination may bring in only a limited number of new T cells.

For this clonotype: The antigen remains undetermined.

This chain links TRBV6-2 or TRBV6-3 with TRBJ2-7, with no clear D. The sequence was collected from a man between 50 and 70 years old who received an inactivated influenza vaccine. Sequences were derived from PBMCs from blood, sampled around 25 months after vaccination. DNA for the CDR3: TGTGCCAGCTGTGACGGGCTCTCCTACGAGCAGTACTTC. Protein sequence: CASCDGLSYEQYF.